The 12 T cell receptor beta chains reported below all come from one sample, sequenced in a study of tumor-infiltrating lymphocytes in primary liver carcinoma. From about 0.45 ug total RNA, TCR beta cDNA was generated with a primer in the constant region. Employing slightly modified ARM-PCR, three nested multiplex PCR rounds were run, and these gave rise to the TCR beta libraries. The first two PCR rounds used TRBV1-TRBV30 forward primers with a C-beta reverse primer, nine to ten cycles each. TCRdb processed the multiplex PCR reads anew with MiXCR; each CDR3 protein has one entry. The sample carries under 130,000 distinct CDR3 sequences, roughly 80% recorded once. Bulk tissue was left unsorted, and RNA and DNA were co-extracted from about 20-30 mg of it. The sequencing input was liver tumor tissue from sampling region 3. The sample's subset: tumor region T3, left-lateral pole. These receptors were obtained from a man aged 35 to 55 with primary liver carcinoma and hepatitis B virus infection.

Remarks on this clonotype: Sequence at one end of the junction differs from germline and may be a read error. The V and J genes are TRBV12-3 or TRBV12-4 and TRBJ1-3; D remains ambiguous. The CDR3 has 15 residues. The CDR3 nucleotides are TGTGCCAGCAGAACCGCCGGCGTCTATGGAAGCACCATATATTTT. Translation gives CASRTAGVYGSTIYF.

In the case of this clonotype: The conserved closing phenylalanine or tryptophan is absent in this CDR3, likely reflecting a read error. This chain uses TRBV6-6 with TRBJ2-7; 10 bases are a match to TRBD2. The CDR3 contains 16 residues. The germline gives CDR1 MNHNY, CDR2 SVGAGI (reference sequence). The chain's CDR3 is CTSNHRAGGPTYEQYL. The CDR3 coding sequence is TGTACAAGCAATCATCGAGCGGGAGGGCCTACCTATGAGCAGTACTTA.

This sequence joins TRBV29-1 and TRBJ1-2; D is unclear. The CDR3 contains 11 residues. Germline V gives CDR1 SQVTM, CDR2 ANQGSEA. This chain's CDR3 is CTVEGLRGYTF. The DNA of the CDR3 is TGCACCGTCGAGGGTCTTCGTGGCTACACCTTC.

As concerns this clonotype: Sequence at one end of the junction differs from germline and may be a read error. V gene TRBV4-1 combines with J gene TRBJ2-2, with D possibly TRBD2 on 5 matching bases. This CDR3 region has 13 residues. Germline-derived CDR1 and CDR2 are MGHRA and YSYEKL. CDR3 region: CASSLAVAGELLF. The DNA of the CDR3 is TGCGCCAGCAGCCTCGCCGTAGCCGGGGAGCTGTTGTTT.

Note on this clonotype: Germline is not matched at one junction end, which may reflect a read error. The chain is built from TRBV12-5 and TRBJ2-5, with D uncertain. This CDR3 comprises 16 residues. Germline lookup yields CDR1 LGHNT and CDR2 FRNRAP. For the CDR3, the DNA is TGTGTTAGTGGTTTCCCCATTAGGTCGAGAGAAGAGACCCAGTACTTC. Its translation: CVSGFPIRSREETQYF.

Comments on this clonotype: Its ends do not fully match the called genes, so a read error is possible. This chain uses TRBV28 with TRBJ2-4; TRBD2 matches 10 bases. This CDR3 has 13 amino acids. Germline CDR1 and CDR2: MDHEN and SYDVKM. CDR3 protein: CASGRGTMDIQYF. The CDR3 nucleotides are TGCGCCAGCGGGAGGGGGACAATGGACATTCAGTACTTC. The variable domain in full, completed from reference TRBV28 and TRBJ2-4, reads DVKVTQSSRYLVKRTGEKVFLECVQDMDHENMFWYRQDPGLGLRLIYFSYDVKMKEKGDIPEGYSVSREKKERFSLILESASTNQTSMYLCASGRGTMDIQYFGAGTRLSVL.

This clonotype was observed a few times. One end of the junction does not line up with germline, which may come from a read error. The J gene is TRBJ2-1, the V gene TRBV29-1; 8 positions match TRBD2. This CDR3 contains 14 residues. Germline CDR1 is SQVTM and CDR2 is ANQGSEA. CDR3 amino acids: CCHRTSGDYNEQFF. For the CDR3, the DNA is TGTTGTCACCGTACTAGCGGAGACTACAATGAACAGTTCTTC.

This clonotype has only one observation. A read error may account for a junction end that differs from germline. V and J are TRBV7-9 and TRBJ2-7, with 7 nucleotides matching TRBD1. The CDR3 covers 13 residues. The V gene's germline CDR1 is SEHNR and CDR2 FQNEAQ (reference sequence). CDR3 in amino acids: CASRHDRVYKQYF. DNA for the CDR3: TGTGCCAGCAGGCATGACAGGGTCTACAAGCAGTACTTC. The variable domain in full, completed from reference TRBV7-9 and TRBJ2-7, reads DTGVSQNPRHKITKRGQNVTFRCDPISEHNRLYWYRQTLGQGPEFLTYFQNEAQLEKSRLLSDRFSAERPKGSFSTLEIQRTEQGDSAMYLCASRHDRVYKQYFGPGTRLTVT.

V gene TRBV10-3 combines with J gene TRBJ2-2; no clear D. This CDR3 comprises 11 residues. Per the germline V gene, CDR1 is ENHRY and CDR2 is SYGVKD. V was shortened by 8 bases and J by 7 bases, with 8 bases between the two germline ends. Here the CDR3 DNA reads TGTGCCATCCGTGTAAGCGGGGAGCTGTTTTTT. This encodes CAIRVSGELFF.

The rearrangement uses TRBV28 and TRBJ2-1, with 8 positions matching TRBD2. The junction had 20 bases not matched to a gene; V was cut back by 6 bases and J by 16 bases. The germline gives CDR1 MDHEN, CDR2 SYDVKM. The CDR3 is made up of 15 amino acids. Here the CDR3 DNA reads TGTGCCAGCAGCCCTACGGCGGGAGGAAGGAACGAGCGATTCTTC. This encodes CASSPTAGGRNERFF.

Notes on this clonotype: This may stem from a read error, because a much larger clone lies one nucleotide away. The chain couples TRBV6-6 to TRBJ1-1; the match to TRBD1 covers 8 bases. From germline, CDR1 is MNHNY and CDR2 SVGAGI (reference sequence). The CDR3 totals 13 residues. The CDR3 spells CTSLTGVNTEAIF. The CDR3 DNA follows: TGTACCAGCCTGACAGGGGTCAACACTGAAGCTATCTTT.

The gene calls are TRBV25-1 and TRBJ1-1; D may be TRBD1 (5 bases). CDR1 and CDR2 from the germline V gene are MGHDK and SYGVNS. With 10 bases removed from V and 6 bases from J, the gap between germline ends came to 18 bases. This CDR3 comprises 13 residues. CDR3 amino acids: CANRSGSLSEAFF. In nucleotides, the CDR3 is TGTGCCAACAGATCAGGGTCCCTCTCTGAAGCTTTCTTT.